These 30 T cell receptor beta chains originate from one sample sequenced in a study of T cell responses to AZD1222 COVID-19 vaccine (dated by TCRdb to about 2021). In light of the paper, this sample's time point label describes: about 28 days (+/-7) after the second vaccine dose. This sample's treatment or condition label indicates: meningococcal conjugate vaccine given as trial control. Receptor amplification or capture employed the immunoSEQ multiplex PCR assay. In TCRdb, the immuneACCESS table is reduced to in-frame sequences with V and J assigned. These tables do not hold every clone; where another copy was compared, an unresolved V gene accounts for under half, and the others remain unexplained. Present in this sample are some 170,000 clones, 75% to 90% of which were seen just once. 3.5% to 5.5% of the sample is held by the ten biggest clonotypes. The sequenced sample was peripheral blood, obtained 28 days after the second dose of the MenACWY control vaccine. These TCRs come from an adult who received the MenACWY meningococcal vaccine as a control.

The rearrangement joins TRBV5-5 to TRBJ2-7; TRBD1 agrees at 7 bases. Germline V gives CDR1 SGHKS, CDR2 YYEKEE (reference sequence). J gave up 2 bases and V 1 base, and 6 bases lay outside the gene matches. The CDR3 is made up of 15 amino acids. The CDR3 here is CASSLFGTEAYEQYF. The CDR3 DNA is TGTGCCAGCAGCTTGTTCGGGACAGAGGCCTACGAGCAGTACTTC.

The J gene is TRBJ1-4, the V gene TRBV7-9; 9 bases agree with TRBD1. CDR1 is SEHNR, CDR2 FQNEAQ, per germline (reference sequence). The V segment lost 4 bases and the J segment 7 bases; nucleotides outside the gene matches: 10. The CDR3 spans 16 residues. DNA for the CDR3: TGTGCCAGCAGCTCGACACTGGACAGGGGCGGTGAAAAACTGTTTTTT. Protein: CASSSTLDRGGEKLFF. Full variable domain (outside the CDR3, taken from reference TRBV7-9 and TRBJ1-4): DTGVSQNPRHKITKRGQNVTFRCDPISEHNRLYWYRQTLGQGPEFLTYFQNEAQLEKSRLLSDRFSAERPKGSFSTLEIQRTEQGDSAMYLCASSSTLDRGGEKLFFGSGTQLSVL.

CDR3 sequence reads: CASSETGEQPQHF. The CDR3 nucleotides are TGCGCCAGCAGTGAGACAGGGGAACAGCCCCAGCATTTT. The chain uses TRBV10-2 and TRBJ1-5; 7 bases match TRBD1. This CDR3 is built from 13 residues. Per germline, CDR1 WSHSY and CDR2 SAAADI. The junction had 2 bases not matched to a gene; V was cut back by 2 bases and J by 7 bases.

CDR3 sequence: CATSTKQGSSTENIQYF. The CDR3 DNA reads TGTGCCACCAGCACAAAACAGGGTTCATCCACCGAAAACATTCAGTACTTC. The rearrangement joins TRBV15 to TRBJ2-4; D is possibly TRBD1 (6 bases). Germline V CDR1 and CDR2: LNHNV, YYDKDF (reference sequence). There are 17 residues in the CDR3. Trimming left V 4 bases short and J 5 bases short, with 21 bases between. The entire variable domain, with the rest obtained from reference TRBV15 and TRBJ2-4, is as follows: DAMVIQNPRYQVTQFGKPVTLSCSQTLNHNVMYWYQQKSSQAPKLLFHYYDKDFNNEADTPDNFQSRRPNTSFCFLDIRSPGLGDTAMYLCATSTKQGSSTENIQYFGAGTRLSVL.

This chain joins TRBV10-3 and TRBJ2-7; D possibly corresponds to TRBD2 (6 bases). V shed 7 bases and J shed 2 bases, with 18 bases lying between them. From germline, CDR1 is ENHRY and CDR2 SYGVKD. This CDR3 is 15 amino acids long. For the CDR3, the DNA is TGTGCCATCACCACGACTAGAGGCCCCCCCTACGAGCAGTACTTC. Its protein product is CAITTTRGPPYEQYF.

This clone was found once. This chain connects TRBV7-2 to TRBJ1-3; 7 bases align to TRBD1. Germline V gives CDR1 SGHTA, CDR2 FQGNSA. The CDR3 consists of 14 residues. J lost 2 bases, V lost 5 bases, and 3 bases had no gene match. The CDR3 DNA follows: TGTGCCAGCAGCCCGACAGGGCCTGGAAACACCATATATTTT. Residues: CASSPTGPGNTIYF.

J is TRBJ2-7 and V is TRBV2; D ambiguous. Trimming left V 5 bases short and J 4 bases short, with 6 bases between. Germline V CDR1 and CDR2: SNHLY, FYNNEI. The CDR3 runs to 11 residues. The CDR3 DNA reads TGTGCCAGCAGTAGCCTTTACGAGCAGTACTTC. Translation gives CASSSLYEQYF.

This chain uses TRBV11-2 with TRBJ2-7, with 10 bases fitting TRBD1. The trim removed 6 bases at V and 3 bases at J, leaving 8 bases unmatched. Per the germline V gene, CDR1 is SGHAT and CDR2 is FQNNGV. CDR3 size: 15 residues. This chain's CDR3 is CASRRPGQGIYEQYF. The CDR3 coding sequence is TGTGCCAGCAGACGACCGGGACAGGGGATCTACGAGCAGTACTTC.

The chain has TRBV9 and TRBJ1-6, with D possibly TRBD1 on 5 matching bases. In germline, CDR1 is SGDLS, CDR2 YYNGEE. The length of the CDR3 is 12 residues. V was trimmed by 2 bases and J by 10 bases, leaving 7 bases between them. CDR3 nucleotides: TGTGCCAGCAGCGTGGGGGGATCACCCCTCCACTTT. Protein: CASSVGGSPLHF.

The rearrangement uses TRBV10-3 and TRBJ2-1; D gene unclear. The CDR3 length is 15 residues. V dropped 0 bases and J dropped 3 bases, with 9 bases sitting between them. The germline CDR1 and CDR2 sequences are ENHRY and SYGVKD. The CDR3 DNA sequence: TGTGCCATCAGTGAGTCAATGGTAAGCTACAATGAGCAGTTCTTC. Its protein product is CAISESMVSYNEQFF.

The CDR3 DNA is TGTGCCAGCACCCCTGGACGGAACGAGCAGTACTTC. Translation gives CASTPGRNEQYF. The chain uses TRBV7-2 and TRBJ2-7; D not certain. In germline, CDR1 is SGHTA, CDR2 FQGNSA. The ends were cut back, 7 bases at V and 5 bases at J, with 12 bases in the middle. This CDR3 has 12 amino acids.

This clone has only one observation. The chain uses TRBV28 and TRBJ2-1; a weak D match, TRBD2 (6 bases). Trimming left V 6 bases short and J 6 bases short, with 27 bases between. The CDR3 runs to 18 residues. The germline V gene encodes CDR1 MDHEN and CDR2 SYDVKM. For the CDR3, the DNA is TGTGCCAGCAGACCAACCCGCCTTCGGGAGTCTTTCCTCAATGAGCAGTTCTTC. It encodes CASRPTRLRESFLNEQFF.

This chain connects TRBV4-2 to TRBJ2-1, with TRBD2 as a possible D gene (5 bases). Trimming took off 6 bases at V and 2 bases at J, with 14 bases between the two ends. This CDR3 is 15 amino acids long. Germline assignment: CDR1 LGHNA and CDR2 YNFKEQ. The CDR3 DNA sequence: TGTGCCAGCAGAGAGCAGGAGGCCACCTACAATGAGCAGTTCTTC. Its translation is CASREQEATYNEQFF.

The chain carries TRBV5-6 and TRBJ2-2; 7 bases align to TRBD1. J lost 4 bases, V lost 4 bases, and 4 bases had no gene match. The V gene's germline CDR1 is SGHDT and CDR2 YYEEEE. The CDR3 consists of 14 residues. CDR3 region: CASSPDRSTGELFF. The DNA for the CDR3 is TGTGCCAGCAGCCCGGACAGGAGCACCGGGGAGCTGTTTTTT.

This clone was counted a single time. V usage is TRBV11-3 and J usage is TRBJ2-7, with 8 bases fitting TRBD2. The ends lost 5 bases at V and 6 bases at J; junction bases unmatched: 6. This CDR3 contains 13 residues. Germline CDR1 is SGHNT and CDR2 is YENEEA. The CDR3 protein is CASSRRGGSEQYF. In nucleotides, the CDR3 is TGTGCCAGCAGCCGCCGGGGGGGTAGCGAGCAGTACTTC.

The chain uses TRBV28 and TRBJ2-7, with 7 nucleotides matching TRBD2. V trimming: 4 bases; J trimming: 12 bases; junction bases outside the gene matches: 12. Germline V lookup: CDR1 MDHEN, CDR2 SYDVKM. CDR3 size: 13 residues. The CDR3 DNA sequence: TGTGCCAGCAGTTCCGAACCCAAGCGGGAACGGTACTTC. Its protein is CASSSEPKRERYF. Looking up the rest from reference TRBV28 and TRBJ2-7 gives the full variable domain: DVKVTQSSRYLVKRTGEKVFLECVQDMDHENMFWYRQDPGLGLRLIYFSYDVKMKEKGDIPEGYSVSREKKERFSLILESASTNQTSMYLCASSSEPKRERYFGPGTRLTVT.

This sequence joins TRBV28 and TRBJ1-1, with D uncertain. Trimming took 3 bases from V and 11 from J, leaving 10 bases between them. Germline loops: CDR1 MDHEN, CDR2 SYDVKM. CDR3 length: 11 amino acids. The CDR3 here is CASSLRGGAFF. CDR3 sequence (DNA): TGTGCCAGCAGTTTGCGTGGAGGGGCTTTCTTT.

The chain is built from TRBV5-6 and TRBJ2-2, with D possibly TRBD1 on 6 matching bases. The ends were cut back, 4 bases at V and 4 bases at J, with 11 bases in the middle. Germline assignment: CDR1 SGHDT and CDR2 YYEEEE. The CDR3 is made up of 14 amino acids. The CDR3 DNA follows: TGTGCCAGCAGCCGGACAGACTTCACCGGGGAGCTGTTTTTT. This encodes CASSRTDFTGELFF.

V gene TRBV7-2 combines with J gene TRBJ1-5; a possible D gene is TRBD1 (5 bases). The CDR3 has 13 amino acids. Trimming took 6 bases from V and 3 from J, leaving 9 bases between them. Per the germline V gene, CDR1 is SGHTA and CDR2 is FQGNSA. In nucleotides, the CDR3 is TGTGCCAGCAGACCAGGGTCCAATCAGCCCCAGCATTTT. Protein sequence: CASRPGSNQPQHF.

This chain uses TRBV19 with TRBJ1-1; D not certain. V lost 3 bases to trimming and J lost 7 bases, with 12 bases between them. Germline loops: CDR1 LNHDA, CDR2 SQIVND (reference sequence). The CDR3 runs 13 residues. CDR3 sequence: CASSIERGNEAFF. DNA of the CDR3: TGTGCCAGTAGTATTGAACGAGGGAATGAAGCTTTCTTT. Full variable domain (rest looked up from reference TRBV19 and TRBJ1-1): DGGITQSPKYLFRKEGQNVTLSCEQNLNHDAMYWYRQDPGQGLRLIYYSQIVNDFQKGDIAEGYSVSREKKESFPLTVTSAQKNPTAFYLCASSIERGNEAFFGQGTRLTVV.

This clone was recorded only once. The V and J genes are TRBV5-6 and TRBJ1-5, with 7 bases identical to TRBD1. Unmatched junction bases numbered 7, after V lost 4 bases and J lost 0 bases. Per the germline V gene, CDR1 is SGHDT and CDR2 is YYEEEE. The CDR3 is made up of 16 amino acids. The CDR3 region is CASSKAGQYSNQPQHF. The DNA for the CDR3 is TGTGCCAGCAGCAAGGCGGGACAGTATAGCAATCAGCCCCAGCATTTT.

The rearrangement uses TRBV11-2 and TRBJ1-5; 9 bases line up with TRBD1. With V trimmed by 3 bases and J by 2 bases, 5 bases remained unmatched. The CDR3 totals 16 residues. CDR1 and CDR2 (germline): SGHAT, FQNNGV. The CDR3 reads CASSFTGGGGNQPQHF. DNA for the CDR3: TGTGCCAGCAGCTTCACAGGGGGCGGAGGCAATCAGCCCCAGCATTTT.

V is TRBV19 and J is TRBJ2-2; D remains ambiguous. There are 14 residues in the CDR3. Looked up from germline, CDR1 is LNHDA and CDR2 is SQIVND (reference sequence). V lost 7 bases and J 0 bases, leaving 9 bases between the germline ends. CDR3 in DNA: TGTGCCAGTAAGCGACACTCGAACACCGGGGAGCTGTTTTTT. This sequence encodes CASKRHSNTGELFF.

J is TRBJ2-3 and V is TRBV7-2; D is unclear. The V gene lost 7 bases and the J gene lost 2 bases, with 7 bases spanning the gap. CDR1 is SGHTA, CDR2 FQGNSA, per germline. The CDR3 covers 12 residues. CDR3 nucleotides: TGTGCCAGCACCAGCAACACAGATACGCAGTATTTT. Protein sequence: CASTSNTDTQYF.

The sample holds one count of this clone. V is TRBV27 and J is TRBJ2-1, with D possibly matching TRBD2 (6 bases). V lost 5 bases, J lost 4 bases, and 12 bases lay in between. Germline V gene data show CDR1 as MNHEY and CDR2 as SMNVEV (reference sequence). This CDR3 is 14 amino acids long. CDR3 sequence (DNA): TGTGCCAGCAGTATGAGGGACTTATACAATGAGCAGTTCTTC. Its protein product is CASSMRDLYNEQFF.

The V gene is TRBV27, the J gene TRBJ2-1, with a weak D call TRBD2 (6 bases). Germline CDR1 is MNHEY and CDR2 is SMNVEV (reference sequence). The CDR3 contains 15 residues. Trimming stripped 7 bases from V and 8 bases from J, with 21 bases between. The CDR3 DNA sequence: TGTGCCAGCACCTCAGGCGGGGCTCCTGGGGATGAGCAGTTCTTC. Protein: CASTSGGAPGDEQFF.

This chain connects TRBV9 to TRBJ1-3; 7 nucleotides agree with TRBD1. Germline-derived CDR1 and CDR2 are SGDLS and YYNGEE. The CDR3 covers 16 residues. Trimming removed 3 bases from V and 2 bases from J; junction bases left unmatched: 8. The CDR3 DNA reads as TGTGCCAGCAGCGGAAACAGGGGAGTTGCTGGAAACACCATATATTTT. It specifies CASSGNRGVAGNTIYF.

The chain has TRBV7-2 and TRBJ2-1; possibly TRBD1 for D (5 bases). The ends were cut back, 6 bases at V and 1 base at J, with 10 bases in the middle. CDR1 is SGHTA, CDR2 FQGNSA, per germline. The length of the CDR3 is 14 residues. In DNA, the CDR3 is TGTGCCAGCAGAGACAGTTCATCCTACAATGAGCAGTTCTTC. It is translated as CASRDSSSYNEQFF.

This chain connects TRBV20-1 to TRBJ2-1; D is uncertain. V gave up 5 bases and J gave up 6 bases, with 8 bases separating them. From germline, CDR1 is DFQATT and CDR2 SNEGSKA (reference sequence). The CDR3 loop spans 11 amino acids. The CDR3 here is CSAPRLNEQFF. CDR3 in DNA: TGCAGTGCTCCCAGACTCAATGAGCAGTTCTTC.

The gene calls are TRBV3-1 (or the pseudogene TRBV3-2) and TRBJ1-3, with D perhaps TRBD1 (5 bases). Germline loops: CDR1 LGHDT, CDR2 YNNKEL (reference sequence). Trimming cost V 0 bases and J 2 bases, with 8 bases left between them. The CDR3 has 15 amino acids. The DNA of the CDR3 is TGTGCCAGCAGCCAAGACAGGGTAACTGGAAACACCATATATTTT. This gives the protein CASSQDRVTGNTIYF.